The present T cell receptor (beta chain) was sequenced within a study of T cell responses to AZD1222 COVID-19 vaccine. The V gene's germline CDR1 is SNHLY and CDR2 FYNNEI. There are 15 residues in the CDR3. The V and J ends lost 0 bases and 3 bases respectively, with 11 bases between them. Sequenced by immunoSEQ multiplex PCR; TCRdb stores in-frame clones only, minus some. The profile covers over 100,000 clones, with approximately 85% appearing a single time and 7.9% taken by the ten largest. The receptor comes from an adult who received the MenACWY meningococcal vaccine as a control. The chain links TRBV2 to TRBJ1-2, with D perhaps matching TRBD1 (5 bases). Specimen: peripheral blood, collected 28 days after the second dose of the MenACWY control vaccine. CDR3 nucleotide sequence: TGTGCCAGCAGTGAAGCGCGGGACCAAGACTATGGCTACACCTTC. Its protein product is CASSEARDQDYGYTF.